This passage covers 5 T cell receptor beta chains from one sample sequenced in a study of T cells in Graves' hyperthyroidism and ophthalmopathy. The CDR3 regions of TCR beta were amplified from RNA transcripts. The HTBI set primed first-round TCR CDR3 RT-PCR. TCRdb re-called the multiplex PCR reads with MiXCR, one entry per CDR3 protein. This sample yields under 350,000 distinct CDR3 sequences, of which 20% to 30% are seen a single time; about 30% belongs to the top ten. The material sequenced was blood. The receptors were gathered from a man between 35 and 55 years old with Graves' hyperthyroidism that later progressed to Graves' ophthalmopathy.

There are many counts of this clonotype. The V and J genes are TRBV6-8 and TRBJ2-7; 10 nucleotides agree with TRBD2. The V segment lost 6 bases and the J segment 6 bases; nucleotides outside the gene matches: 11. The CDR3 contains 15 residues. Looked up from germline, CDR1 is MNHGY and CDR2 is SAAAGT. CDR3 in amino acids: CASSLAGGRISEQYF. The DNA for the CDR3 is TGTGCCAGCAGCTTAGCGGGAGGAAGAATTAGCGAGCAGTACTTC.

A note on this clonotype: This may be a read error, as it is one base from a much larger clone. This chain connects TRBV9 to TRBJ2-2; D is unresolved. Germline loops: CDR1 SGDLS, CDR2 YYNGEE. Trimming removed 0 bases at V and 0 bases at J, with 3 bases between. CDR3 length: 14 amino acids. CDR3 region: CASSVGPNTGELFF. For the CDR3, the DNA is TGTGCCAGCAGCGTAGGTCCGAACACCGGGGAGCTGTTTTTT.

This clonotype was seen many times. This chain joins TRBV6-1 and TRBJ1-1; unclear D gene. Trimming removed 5 bases at V and 4 bases at J, with 17 bases between. Germline V lookup: CDR1 MNHNS, CDR2 SASEGT. The CDR3 covers 15 residues. CDR3 DNA sequence: TGTGCCAGCAGTCGCCCTCCCGGGGTAGGCACTGAAGCTTTCTTT. This translates into CASSRPPGVGTEAFF.

This clonotype was seen many times. The V call is TRBV12-3 or TRBV12-4, the J call TRBJ2-7, with 10 nucleotides matching TRBD1. V shed 5 bases, J shed 3 bases, and the junction held 4 bases outside the gene matches. The CDR3 loop spans 14 amino acids. CDR3 coding DNA: TGTGCCAGCAGTCCCCGGACAGGGGGCTACGAGCAGTACTTC. Residues: CASSPRTGGYEQYF.

The sample holds a few counts of this clonotype. The V gene is TRBV6-1, the J gene TRBJ2-4; no firm D call. The ends were cut back, 4 bases at V and 7 bases at J, with 8 bases in the middle. Per germline, CDR1 MNHNS and CDR2 SASEGT. The CDR3 covers 12 residues. The CDR3 sequence is CASSVNRNIQYF. CDR3 in DNA: TGTGCCAGCAGTGTGAATAGGAACATTCAGTACTTC.